These T cell receptor beta chains were read from a single sample in a study of cytomegalovirus exposure and HLA in healthy donors. Libraries were prepared by immunoSEQ multiplex PCR; TCRdb keeps only in-frame clonotypes and omits some of them. The sample includes 100,000 to 150,000 clones. Sequenced input: PBMCs. These receptors came from a woman in her 40s in good health and CMV-seropositive. Both conserved end residues are part of each CDR3. Each record gives: V gene, J gene, D gene, CDR3 protein, CDR3 DNA. The D gene is left open where the match is weak.

TRBV9	TRBJ2-2	NA	CASSVGPRGTGELFF	TGTGCCAGCAGCGTAGGTCCCAGGGGCACCGGGGAGCTGTTTTTT
TRBV7-2	TRBJ2-7	TRBD2	CASSSRLAGGALPYEQYF	TGTGCCAGCAGCTCCAGACTAGCGGGAGGGGCCCTACCCTACGAGCAGTACTTC
TRBV28	TRBJ2-7	NA	CASSLPGYEQYF	TGTGCCAGCAGTCTACCGGGCTACGAGCAGTACTTC
TRBV7-9	TRBJ2-5	NA	CASSWTAPQETQYF	TGTGCCAGCAGCTGGACAGCCCCTCAAGAGACCCAGTACTTC
TRBV19	TRBJ2-3	TRBD2	CASSTLAGGLTDTQYF	TGTGCCAGTAGTACCCTGGCGGGAGGGCTGACAGATACGCAGTATTTT
TRBV9	TRBJ1-4	NA	CASSVSGEEKLFF	TGTGCCAGCAGCGTATCAGGGGAGGAAAAACTGTTTTTT
TRBV19	TRBJ1-1	NA	CASRGGWNTEAFF	TGTGCCAGTAGGGGGGGATGGAACACTGAAGCTTTCTTT
TRBV7-9	TRBJ2-1	NA	CASSSPVRTATHNEQFF	TGTGCCAGCAGCTCGCCGGTGAGGACAGCGACTCACAATGAGCAGTTCTTC
TRBV19	TRBJ2-7	NA	CASSMSGAYEQYF	TGTGCCAGTAGTATGTCCGGTGCCTACGAGCAGTACTTC
TRBV30	TRBJ2-3	TRBD2	CAWSRAGGTTDTQYF	TGTGCCTGGAGCAGAGCGGGAGGTACCACAGATACGCAGTATTTT
TRBV2	TRBJ1-1	NA	CASSEVRDRTEAFF	TGTGCCAGCAGTGAAGTCAGGGATAGGACTGAAGCTTTCTTT
TRBV7-7	TRBJ2-3	TRBD1	CASSSDRGDTQYF	TGTGCCAGCAGCTCAGACAGGGGCGATACGCAGTATTTT
TRBV7-2	TRBJ2-3	TRBD2	CASSLPASGARTDTQYF	TGTGCCAGCAGCTTACCGGCTAGCGGGGCCCGCACAGATACGCAGTATTTT
TRBV9	TRBJ1-6	NA	CASSVGGLNSPLHF	TGTGCCAGCAGCGTCGGAGGGTTGAATTCACCCCTCCACTTT
TRBV27	TRBJ2-7	NA	CASSERWSYEQYF	TGTGCCAGCAGCGAACGGTGGTCCTACGAGCAGTACTTC
TRBV11-2	TRBJ1-4	TRBD1	CASSDRGATNEKLFF	TGTGCCAGCAGCGACAGGGGCGCAACTAATGAAAAACTGTTTTTT
TRBV27	TRBJ1-4	NA	CASSLMSIPTNEKLFF	TGTGCCAGCAGTTTAATGTCCATCCCAACTAATGAAAAACTGTTTTTT
TRBV19	TRBJ2-7	TRBD2	CASSIGAGPYEQYF	TGTGCCAGTAGTATCGGAGCGGGACCCTACGAGCAGTACTTC
TRBV30	TRBJ1-4	TRBD1	CAWRMPGQGARKLFF	TGTGCCTGGAGGATGCCGGGACAGGGGGCGCGAAAACTGTTTTTT
TRBV7-8	TRBJ2-1	TRBD2	CASSSRTSGTYNEQFF	TGTGCCAGCAGCTCCAGGACTAGCGGGACCTACAATGAGCAGTTCTTC
TRBV5-6	TRBJ1-3	NA	CASSLTASGNTIYF	TGTGCCAGCAGCTTGACAGCCTCTGGAAACACCATATATTTT
TRBV7-9	TRBJ1-2	NA	CASNTDSSSYGYTF	TGTGCCAGCAACACGGACAGTTCATCCTATGGCTACACCTTC
TRBV29-1	TRBJ1-1	TRBD1	CSVVETGGNTEAFF	TGCAGCGTTGTAGAGACAGGGGGGAACACTGAAGCTTTCTTT
TRBV5-1	TRBJ1-2	NA	CASSGRQMGANYGYTF	TGCGCCAGCAGCGGGCGGCAAATGGGAGCTAACTATGGCTACACCTTC
TRBV10-3	TRBJ1-1	TRBD1	CAIGTGLDTEAFF	TGTGCCATCGGGACAGGTCTGGACACTGAAGCTTTCTTT
TRBV6-5	TRBJ2-1	TRBD2	CASSYWREGGNEQFF	TGTGCCAGCAGTTATTGGCGGGAGGGGGGCAATGAGCAGTTCTTC
TRBV30	TRBJ1-4	NA	CAWSVGGGTNEKLFF	TGTGCCTGGAGTGTTGGGGGCGGAACTAATGAAAAACTGTTTTTT
TRBV6-5	TRBJ2-5	TRBD2	CASSYGGVRETQYF	TGTGCCAGCAGTTATGGGGGGGTCCGGGAGACCCAGTACTTC
TRBV5-4	TRBJ1-1	NA	CASSSESTEAFF	TGTGCCAGCAGCTCCGAGTCCACTGAAGCTTTCTTT
TRBV7-9	TRBJ2-1	TRBD2	CASRPLLAGSDNEQFF	TGTGCCAGCAGGCCACTTCTAGCGGGCTCAGACAATGAGCAGTTCTTC
TRBV29-1	TRBJ2-3	TRBD2	CSADGLAEIRTDTQYF	TGCAGCGCAGATGGACTAGCGGAGATACGCACAGATACGCAGTATTTT
TRBV27	TRBJ1-3	NA	CASGTGPGVRNTIYF	TGTGCCAGCGGTACGGGACCAGGGGTTCGAAACACCATATATTTT
TRBV2	TRBJ2-5	NA	CASTGLKETQYF	TGTGCCAGCACGGGACTTAAAGAGACCCAGTACTTC
TRBV27	TRBJ1-5	TRBD1	CASSLLTGRNQPQHF	TGTGCCAGCAGTTTATTGACAGGGCGAAATCAGCCCCAGCATTTT
TRBV5-1	TRBJ2-7	TRBD2	CASGHPSGMGEQYF	TGCGCCAGCGGCCATCCTAGCGGGATGGGTGAGCAGTACTTC
TRBV5-1	TRBJ1-2	NA	CASSPDGGNYGYTF	TGCGCCAGCAGCCCGGACGGGGGGAACTATGGCTACACCTTC
TRBV7-5	TRBJ2-7	NA	CARSLNLLRAYEQYF	TGTGCCAGAAGCCTAAACCTTCTCAGGGCCTACGAGCAGTACTTC
TRBV28	TRBJ1-4	NA	CASSSQGFNEKLFF	TGTGCCAGCAGTTCACAGGGCTTTAATGAAAAACTGTTTTTT
TRBV5-1	TRBJ2-5	TRBD2	CASGTSGTGETQYF	TGCGCCAGCGGGACTAGCGGGACTGGAGAGACCCAGTACTTC
TRBV29-1	TRBJ2-7	TRBD2	CSVDGTSVYEQYF	TGCAGCGTTGACGGGACTAGCGTCTACGAGCAGTACTTC
TRBV29-1	TRBJ1-1	TRBD1	CSVEIGQGVTEAFF	TGCAGCGTTGAAATTGGACAGGGGGTTACTGAAGCTTTCTTT
TRBV6-5	TRBJ2-7	TRBD1	CASSDPRTGTYEQYF	TGTGCCAGCAGCGACCCCCGGACAGGAACCTACGAGCAGTACTTC
TRBV2	TRBJ2-3	TRBD1	CASSPGTGTRSRGDTQYF	TGTGCCAGCAGCCCCGGGACAGGGACACGGTCAAGGGGAGATACGCAGTATTTT
TRBV28	TRBJ1-2	NA	CASRPDRILYGYTF	TGTGCCAGCAGGCCTGACAGAATCCTCTATGGCTACACCTTC
TRBV5-4	TRBJ1-6	NA	CASSLAVGGAYNSPLHF	TGTGCCAGCAGCTTGGCGGTCGGGGGGGCCTATAATTCACCCCTCCACTTT
TRBV6-5	TRBJ2-5	TRBD2	CASSYKTSGKSAQYF	TGTGCCAGCAGTTACAAGACTAGCGGGAAGTCGGCCCAGTACTTC
TRBV19	TRBJ2-3	NA	CASSIRGDTQYF	TGTGCCAGTAGTATAAGGGGAGATACGCAGTATTTT
TRBV15	TRBJ2-5	TRBD2	CATLGLAGETQYF	TGTGCCACCTTGGGACTAGCCGGGGAGACCCAGTACTTC
TRBV6-1	TRBJ1-2	NA	CASSEMNQIFYGYTF	TGTGCCAGCAGTGAAATGAATCAGATTTTCTATGGCTACACCTTC
TRBV9	TRBJ2-5	TRBD2	CASSVSGGRYQETQYF	TGTGCCAGCAGCGTATCTGGCGGGAGATACCAAGAGACCCAGTACTTC
TRBV28	TRBJ2-3	TRBD2	CASSSGTSSWGTDTQYF	TGTGCCAGCAGTTCAGGGACTAGCTCATGGGGGACAGATACGCAGTATTTT
TRBV19	TRBJ1-5	TRBD1	CASSIQGGQPQHF	TGTGCCAGTAGTATACAGGGGGGTCAGCCCCAGCATTTT
TRBV28	TRBJ1-1	TRBD1	CASSTTGTGGMNTEAFF	TGTGCCAGCAGCACTACTGGGACAGGAGGTATGAACACTGAAGCTTTCTTT
TRBV7-8	TRBJ2-4	TRBD2	CASRKGLAGDHIQYF	TGTGCCAGCAGGAAGGGACTAGCGGGAGATCACATTCAGTACTTC
TRBV28	TRBJ2-1	TRBD2	CASRNLFGLAEYNEQFF	TGTGCCAGCAGAAACTTATTCGGACTAGCGGAATACAATGAGCAGTTCTTC
TRBV30	TRBJ2-7	NA	CAWSVLISYEQYF	TGTGCCTGGAGTGTACTTATCTCCTACGAGCAGTACTTC
TRBV19	TRBJ1-1	NA	CASTDSHGRTEAFF	TGTGCCAGTACCGACTCACACGGTAGGACTGAAGCTTTCTTT
TRBV7-9	TRBJ2-3	TRBD2	CASSPGTSGSYTDTQYF	TGTGCCAGCAGCCCCGGGACTAGCGGGAGTTACACAGATACGCAGTATTTT
TRBV28	TRBJ1-2	NA	CASRTDRHGYTF	TGTGCCAGCAGAACCGACAGGCATGGCTACACCTTC